This T cell receptor (beta chain) was identified in a study of shared clonotypes between healthy human individuals. Assay: immunoSEQ multiplex PCR; the TCRdb copy retains only in-frame clones and omits some. This table has about 2.3 million clones, over 90% appearing once. Looked up from germline, CDR1 is SEHNR and CDR2 is FQNEAQ (reference sequence). The CDR3 is 13 amino acids. The V gene end was trimmed by 6 bases and the J gene end by 2 bases; junction bases not matched to a gene: 4. The receptor was derived from a man between 18 and 29 years old in good health. Some clones in this sample may be carry-over from other donors' samples. The rearrangement joins TRBV7-9 to TRBJ2-7; 7 nucleotides match TRBD2. Sample: naive CD4+ T cells from PBMCs. Subset here: CD45RA+ positively selected. The CDR3 spells CASRVAGPYEQYF. In DNA, the CDR3 is TGTGCCAGCAGGGTAGCGGGTCCCTACGAGCAGTACTTC.